Listed below are T cell receptor beta chains from one sample, sequenced in a study of blood T cells in healthy people across ages. A single record per CDR3 protein comes from TCRdb applying MiXCR to the 5' RACE reads. The data show approximately 2,000,000 distinct CDR3 sequences, approximately 39% seen once. Sequencing was performed on blood. Receptors were obtained from a human donor in good health. Both conserved end residues are part of each CDR3. D genes are given only for firm matches. Only some rows state a clone size, as once, few, many or a class for expanded clones.

d_call: NA; j_call: TRBJ1-1; clone_size: few; v_call: TRBV5-5; cdr3_nt: TGTGCCAGCAGCTTGGAACAGGGCTCCACTGAAGCTTTCTTT; cdr3_aa: CASSLEQGSTEAFF
d_call: NA; j_call: TRBJ2-7; clone_size: few; v_call: TRBV27; cdr3_nt: TGTGCCAGCAGTAGACTAGTGGGGACCTACGAGCAGTACTTC; cdr3_aa: CASSRLVGTYEQYF
d_call: NA; j_call: TRBJ1-2; clone_size: NA; v_call: TRBV7-2; cdr3_nt: TGTGCCAGCAGTCTGACAGAGGCAGTCGGCTACACCTTC; cdr3_aa: CASSLTEAVGYTF
d_call: TRBD1; j_call: TRBJ2-7; clone_size: few; v_call: TRBV3-1; cdr3_nt: TGTGCCAGCAGCCAAGAACGGGACAGTCCGACCTACGAGCAGTACTTC; cdr3_aa: CASSQERDSPTYEQYF
d_call: NA; j_call: TRBJ2-1; clone_size: few; v_call: TRBV20-1; cdr3_nt: TGCAGTGCTAGAGATGTCGCTAGCGTCGATGAGCAGTTCTTC; cdr3_aa: CSARDVASVDEQFF
d_call: NA; j_call: TRBJ2-7; clone_size: few; v_call: TRBV7-9; cdr3_nt: TGTGCCAGCAGCTCCGTAAACTTCTACGAGCAGTACTTC; cdr3_aa: CASSSVNFYEQYF
d_call: TRBD2; j_call: TRBJ2-1; clone_size: NA; v_call: TRBV5-1; cdr3_nt: TGCGCCACCGCGGGAGACGGGAGCTCCTACAATGAGCAGTTCTTC; cdr3_aa: CATAGDGSSYNEQFF
d_call: NA; j_call: TRBJ1-4; clone_size: NA; v_call: TRBV2; cdr3_nt: TGTGCCAGCAGTTTTTCCGCCGGGGGTAATGAAAAACTGTTTTTT; cdr3_aa: CASSFSAGGNEKLFF
d_call: NA; j_call: TRBJ1-1; clone_size: NA; v_call: TRBV20-1; cdr3_nt: TGCAGCGCTCGACAGGCGAACACTGAAGCTTTCTTT; cdr3_aa: CSARQANTEAFF
d_call: NA; j_call: TRBJ1-1; clone_size: NA; v_call: TRBV6-5; cdr3_nt: TGTGCCAGCAGTTACGCGCTTAGGGAGGGGACTGAAGCTTTCTTT; cdr3_aa: CASSYALREGTEAFF
d_call: TRBD1; j_call: TRBJ1-2; clone_size: many; v_call: TRBV20-1; cdr3_nt: TGCAGTGCTAGATTGGGACAGGGGAGGTGGGGCTACACCTTC; cdr3_aa: CSARLGQGRWGYTF